This TCR beta chain was obtained from a study of blood T cell repertoires in COVID-19. For the study at large: Acute and convalescent COVID-19 samples came from the United States, Italy and Spain. Sources were T cells, B-cell-depleted T cells, or PBMCs; the material itself was cDNA or gDNA.

This table comes from immunoSEQ multiplex PCR, and its TCRdb copy is limited to in-frame clones, with some not included. The repertoire holds roughly 340,000 clones, 80% to 90% seen once, with over 6% in the top ten. Trimming removed 1 base at V and 6 bases at J, with 10 bases between. The CDR3 is made up of 13 amino acids. Looked up from germline, CDR1 is SGHTA and CDR2 is FQGTGA. The Seattle patients, enrolled during active infection, were followed longitudinally. This sequence was found in a woman aged 50 to 60 with COVID-19, enrolled during active disease. The chain employs TRBV7-3 and TRBJ2-7; D is unclear. The sample taken for sequencing was peripheral blood. Here the CDR3 DNA reads TGTGCCAGCAGCTTAAGTTTCGGTTTCGAGCAGTACTTC. This encodes CASSLSFGFEQYF.